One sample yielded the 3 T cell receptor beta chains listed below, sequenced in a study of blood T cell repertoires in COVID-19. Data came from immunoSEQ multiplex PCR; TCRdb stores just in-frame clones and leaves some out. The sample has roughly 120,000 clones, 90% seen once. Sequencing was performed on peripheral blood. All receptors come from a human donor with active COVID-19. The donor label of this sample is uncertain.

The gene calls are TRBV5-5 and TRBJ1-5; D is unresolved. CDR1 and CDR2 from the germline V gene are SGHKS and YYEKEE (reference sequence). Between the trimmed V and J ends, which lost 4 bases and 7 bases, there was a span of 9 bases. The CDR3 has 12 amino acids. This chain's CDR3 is CASSEGLQPQHF. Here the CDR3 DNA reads TGTGCCAGCAGCGAGGGCCTCCAGCCCCAGCATTTT.

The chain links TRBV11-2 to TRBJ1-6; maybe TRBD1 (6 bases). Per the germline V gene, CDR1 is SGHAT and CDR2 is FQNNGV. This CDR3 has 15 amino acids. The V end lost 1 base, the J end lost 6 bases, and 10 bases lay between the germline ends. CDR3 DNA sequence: TGTGCCAGCAGCTTAGTCGACAGGCCTAATTCACCCCTCCACTTT. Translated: CASSLVDRPNSPLHF.

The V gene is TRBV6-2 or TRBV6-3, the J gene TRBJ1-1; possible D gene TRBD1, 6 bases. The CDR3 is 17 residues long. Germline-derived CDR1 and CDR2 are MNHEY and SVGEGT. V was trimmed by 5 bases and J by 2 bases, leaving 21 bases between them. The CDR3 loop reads CASSLRTVRQGNTEAFF. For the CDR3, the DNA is TGTGCCAGCAGTCTCCGGACAGTTCGGCAAGGTAACACTGAAGCTTTCTTT.